This T cell receptor beta chain was retrieved from a study of brain metastases from non-small cell lung cancer (dated by TCRdb to the late 2010s). Regarding the research as a whole: The immune microenvironment of paired resected primary tumors and brain metastases from non-small-cell lung cancer patients was profiled.

Concerning this clone: What antigen it recognizes has not been identified. The sample holds no much larger clone one base away, and base qualities are not on file. This sample also contains other DNA sequences that code for the same CDR3.

Study-level results and caveats: Compared with the matched primary tumors, about 62% of brain metastases appeared to show expanded T-cell clones. Paired brain metastases and primary tumors largely shared TCR repertoires, although T-cell densities in the metastases were sparse. Lower T-cell infiltration was exhibited by brain metastases compared with primary tumors (P < 0.001).

Libraries were constructed by the immunoSEQ multiplex PCR assay. T-cell receptor beta chain repertoire sequencing was carried out together with a 770-gene immune expression panel. TCRdb holds this immuneACCESS table with in-frame rearrangements only. Some clones are missing; in checked studies, unresolved V genes explain under half, and the rest has no known cause. Recorded for this sample are about 4,700 clones; 85% of them occurred a single time. About 6% of the sample lies in the top ten. Looking up the germline V gene (reference sequence) yields CDR1 MNHEY and CDR2 SMNVEV. At the junction V is shortened by 6 bases and J by 5 bases, with 16 bases in between. The CDR3 sequence holds 14 residues, the cysteine and phenylalanine included. Only CDR3 DNA is held: 42 bases, read in frame from base 1. The cohort was made up of almost 40 patients with surgically resected non-small-cell lung cancer, each of whom had both a primary tumor specimen and a brain metastasis specimen. Tumor specimens were archival formalin-fixed, paraffin-embedded tissues.

The source of this sequence is a donor aged 40 or over with non-small cell lung cancer. The rearranged segments are TRBV27 and TRBJ2-5; TRBD2 is a weak D gene call, 5 bases matching. Sequencing used primary lung tumor tissue. In light of the paper, this sample's cell subset or site label describes: primary lung tumor paired with brain metastasis. The CDR3 reads CASSRTGSGETQYF. The DNA sequence reads TGTGCCAGCAGCCGGACGGGTTCGGGGGAGACCCAGTACTTC.